The T cell receptor beta chain under discussion was sequenced for a study of shared clonotypes between healthy human individuals. Study-level background: Sampling drew on donors who were two women and a few men aged 18 to 49.

The sequencing of unsorted PBMC DNA took place on ten immunoSEQ deep assay plates. The protocol was immunoSEQ multiplex PCR, while the TCRdb copy is restricted to in-frame clones and leaves out a portion. The table includes around 510,000 clones, roughly four fifths detected once. V lost 6 bases to trimming and J lost 9 bases, with 18 bases between them. The CDR3 totals 14 residues. Germline V CDR1 and CDR2: SNHLY, FYNNEI. Donation came from healthy HIV-negative adults that had no recent acute infections or vaccinations. Samples left unsorted employed about 100 million PBMCs for genomic DNA. This sequence originates from a middle-aged woman in good health. Some clones in this sample may be carry-over from other donors' samples. The sample was PBMCs. The chain combines TRBV2 with TRBJ2-1; a possible D gene is TRBD1 (5 bases). CDR3 bases: TGTGCCAGCAGACGCGACAGCTCTGGCGGTGAGCAGTTCTTC. Translating it yields CASRRDSSGGEQFF.